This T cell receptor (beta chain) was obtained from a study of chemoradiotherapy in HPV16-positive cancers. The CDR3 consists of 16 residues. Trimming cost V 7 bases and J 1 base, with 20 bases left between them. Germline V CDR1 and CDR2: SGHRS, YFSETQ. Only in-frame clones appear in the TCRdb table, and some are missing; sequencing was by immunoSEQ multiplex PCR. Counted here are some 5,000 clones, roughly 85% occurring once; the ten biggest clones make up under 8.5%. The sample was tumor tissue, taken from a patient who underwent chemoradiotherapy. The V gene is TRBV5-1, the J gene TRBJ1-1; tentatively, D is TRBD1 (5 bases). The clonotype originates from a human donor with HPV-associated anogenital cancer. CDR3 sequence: CASAWGHGTENTEAFF. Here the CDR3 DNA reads TGCGCCAGCGCGTGGGGTCACGGGACGGAGAACACTGAAGCTTTCTTT.